This TCR beta chain appears in the sequencing data of a study of T cells in Graves' hyperthyroidism and ophthalmopathy. Patients having uncontrolled infection, another autoimmune disease, pregnancy or lactation were not included. This clonotype was seen at least ten times. Its antigen is undetermined. Findings and caveats of the study: Blood samples included most of the expanded thyroid clonotypes exceeding 0.001. Stable hyperthyroidism was separated from ophthalmopathy by a model based on 13 V-J features. Onset of ophthalmopathy came a median 6.5 months after the model predicted it.

Researchers took RNA transcripts and amplified the TCR beta CDR3 regions from them. First-round RT-PCR of the TCR CDR3 relied on the HTBI primer set. TCRdb reprocessed the multiplex PCR reads with MiXCR, giving one entry per CDR3 protein. The sample lists 550,000 to 700,000 distinct CDR3 sequences; roughly 14% were seen once. The CDR3 extends over 19 amino acids. V lost 5 bases to trimming and J lost 1 base; unmatched junction nucleotides: 9. Looked up from germline, CDR1 is MNHEY and CDR2 is SMNVEV (reference sequence). The sequenced material came from blood. The rearrangement joins TRBV27 to TRBJ2-2; 14 bases are shared with TRBD2. This receptor was taken from a woman in her forties with Graves' ophthalmopathy. CDR3 amino acids: CASSLGGLAGGGNTGELFF. The CDR3 DNA reads TGTGCCAGCAGTCTAGGTGGACTAGCGGGAGGAGGGAACACCGGGGAGCTGTTTTTT.